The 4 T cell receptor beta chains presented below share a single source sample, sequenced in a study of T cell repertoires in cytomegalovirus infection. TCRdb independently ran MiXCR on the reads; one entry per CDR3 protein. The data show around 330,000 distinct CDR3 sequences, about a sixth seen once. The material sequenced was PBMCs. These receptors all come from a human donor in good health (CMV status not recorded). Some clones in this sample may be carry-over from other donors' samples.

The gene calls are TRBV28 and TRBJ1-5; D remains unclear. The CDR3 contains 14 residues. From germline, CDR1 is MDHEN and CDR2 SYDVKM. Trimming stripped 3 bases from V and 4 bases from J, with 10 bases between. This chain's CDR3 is CASSFGPPNQPQHF. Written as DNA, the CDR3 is TGTGCCAGCAGTTTCGGTCCACCTAATCAGCCCCAGCATTTT.

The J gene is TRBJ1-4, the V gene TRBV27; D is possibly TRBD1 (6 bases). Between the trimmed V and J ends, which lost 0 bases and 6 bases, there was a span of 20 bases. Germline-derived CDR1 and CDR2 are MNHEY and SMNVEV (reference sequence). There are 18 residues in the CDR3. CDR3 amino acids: CASSLSYGTRALYEKLFF. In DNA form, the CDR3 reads TGTGCCAGCAGTTTATCGTATGGGACAAGGGCCCTGTATGAAAAACTGTTTTTT.

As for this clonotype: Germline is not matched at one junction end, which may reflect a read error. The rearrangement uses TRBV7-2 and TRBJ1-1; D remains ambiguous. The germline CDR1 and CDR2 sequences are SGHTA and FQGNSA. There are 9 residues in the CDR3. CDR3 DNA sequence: TGTGCCAGCAGCTTAGCGCACAACTTT. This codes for CASSLAHNF.

The CDR3, as DNA: TGCGCCAGCAGCTTGGGACCGGAAGGTGCCGATACGCAGTATTTT. This translates into CASSLGPEGADTQYF. V is TRBV5-1 and J is TRBJ2-3, with no clear D. CDR3 length equals 15 residues. The V and J ends lost 0 bases and 6 bases respectively, with 14 bases between them. The V gene's germline CDR1 is SGHRS and CDR2 YFSETQ.